This is a list of T cell receptor beta chains from one sample in a study of blood T cells in healthy people across ages. Each CDR3 protein gets one entry after TCRdb re-called the 5' RACE reads with MiXCR. Of approximately 800,000 distinct CDR3 sequences in the sample, 20% to 30% are singletons; the top ten hold around 3%. These data were also filed under a second study, of T cells of mothers and their children.

The specimen was blood. The receptors come from a boy aged 5-17 years in good health. The CDR3 runs from the conserved cysteine through the conserved F or W. The D gene is left open where the match is weak. A clone size is listed for some rows: how often the clone was seen (once, few, many), or a class if it is expanded.

>TRBJ2-5|.|few|TRBV25-1
TGTGCCAGCAGCCCACGGGGGGCTCGGGAGACCCAGTACTTC
CASSPRGARETQYF
>TRBJ2-5|.|many|TRBV7-3
TGTGCCAGCAGCCAAAACAGTGATGAGACCCAGTACTTC
CASSQNSDETQYF
>TRBJ2-1|.|.|TRBV5-1
TGCGCCAGCAGCTTCAGGGGCTCTATAGATGAGCAGTTCTTC
CASSFRGSIDEQFF
>TRBJ2-5|.|.|TRBV6-1
TGTGCCAGCGGAAGCAGGGAAGAGACCCAGTACTTC
CASGSREETQYF
>TRBJ2-7|.|.|TRBV12-3/TRBV12-4
TGTGCCAGCGGTGGCAGAACCGGGGACGAGCAGTACTTC
CASGGRTGDEQYF
>TRBJ2-1|TRBD2|few|TRBV24-1
TGTGCCACCAGTGATTCCCACTTAGCGGGGGGTGAAAATGAGCAGTTCTTC
CATSDSHLAGGENEQFF
>TRBJ2-7|TRBD1|few|TRBV2
TGTGCCAGCAGTGAATTTGTCGGGACAGGTGCCTTTTACGAGCAGTACTTC
CASSEFVGTGAFYEQYF
>TRBJ2-1|.|.|TRBV6-1
TGTGCCAGCAGGCGGTCCATTAATGAGCAGTTCTTC
CASRRSINEQFF
>TRBJ1-4|.|few|TRBV18
TGTGCCAGCTCACCACCCTCGGTTGGGGAAAAACTGTTTTTT
CASSPPSVGEKLFF
>TRBJ2-7|.|once|TRBV7-9
TGTGCCAGCAGCTTAGTTGGCGGGTTCTACGAGCAGTACTTC
CASSLVGGFYEQYF
>TRBJ2-1|.|few|TRBV4-1
TGCGCCAGCAGCCAAGATCTGGGGGGGCAAGGTGAGCAGTTCTTC
CASSQDLGGQGEQFF
>TRBJ2-1|TRBD2|.|TRBV5-1
TGCGCCAGCAGTCGTCCCGGGACTAGCGGGGGGGCCGGAGGCTCCTACAATGAGCAGTTCTTC
CASSRPGTSGGAGGSYNEQFF
>TRBJ2-1|.|.|TRBV7-9
TGTGCCAGCAGAGGTGGGGGTTACAATGAGCAGTTCTTC
CASRGGGYNEQFF
>TRBJ1-1|.|.|TRBV7-9
TGTGCCAGCAGCGTCCGGGGCCAGGGCCCTGAAGCTTTCTTT
CASSVRGQGPEAFF
>TRBJ2-5|TRBD2|.|TRBV2
TGTGCCAGCAGTGAAGTACTAGCGGGAGGTGAGACCCGGTACTTC
CASSEVLAGGETRYF
>TRBJ2-5|TRBD1|few|TRBV12-3/TRBV12-4
TGTGCCGGCAGGAGACAGGGAATAAGAGAGACCCAGTACTTC
CAGRRQGIRETQYF
>TRBJ2-7|TRBD2|.|TRBV2
TGTGCCAGCAGTGGACTAGCCCACGAGCAGTACTTC
CASSGLAHEQYF
>TRBJ2-2|.|.|TRBV6-5
TGTGCCAGCAGTTACTCAGGCGGGGGCGCGACCGGGGAGCTGTTTTTT
CASSYSGGGATGELFF
>TRBJ1-2|TRBD1|.|TRBV7-2
TGTGCCAGCAGCTCGCGGGACAGCGGTCGGGGCTACACCTTC
CASSSRDSGRGYTF
>TRBJ1-6|.|.|TRBV6-1
TGTGCCAGCAGTGCTAGGGGGACTAATTCACCCCTCCACTTT
CASSARGTNSPLHF
>TRBJ2-7|.|few|TRBV7-9
TGTGCCAGCAGCTCTCCCTTGGGTCACGCACACGAGCAGTACTTC
CASSSPLGHAHEQYF
>TRBJ2-5|.|.|TRBV20-1
TGCAGTGCTACCTGGGGGGCGGGCGCCGGAGAGACCCAGTACTTC
CSATWGAGAGETQYF
>TRBJ2-4|.|few|TRBV14
TGTGCCAGCAGCCGCAACAGGGGAGGGGGCATTCAGTACTTC
CASSRNRGGGIQYF
>TRBJ2-3|TRBD2|.|TRBV10-3
TGTGCCATCAGCTCCGGGACTAACCAAGATACGCAGTATTTT
CAISSGTNQDTQYF
>TRBJ1-3|.|few|TRBV29-1
TGCAGCGTTGGCACGGACTCTGGAAACACCATATATTTT
CSVGTDSGNTIYF
>TRBJ2-7|TRBD2|.|TRBV29-1
TGCAGCGTTAGACCGGGACTAAAGGACGAGCAGTACTTC
CSVRPGLKDEQYF
>TRBJ2-5|.|many|TRBV4-1
TGCGCCAGCAGCCAAGAGGAATTTCAAGAGACCCAGTACTTC
CASSQEEFQETQYF
>TRBJ2-1|TRBD2|.|TRBV11-2
TGTGCCAGCAGCTTGTCGGGACTAGCCAGCAATGAGCAGTTCTTC
CASSLSGLASNEQFF
>TRBJ1-4|TRBD1|few|TRBV7-6
TGTGCCAGCAGCTTGAGAAGTGGCCGGGACAGGGGTGAAAAACTGTTTTTT
CASSLRSGRDRGEKLFF
>TRBJ2-5|.|few|TRBV7-2
TGTGCCAGCAGCACCCCCTGGGTACAAGAGACCCAGTACTTC
CASSTPWVQETQYF
>TRBJ1-2|.|.|TRBV20-1
TGCAGTGCCCCGGACAGAATTCTTGGCTACACCTTC
CSAPDRILGYTF
>TRBJ1-4|.|few|TRBV7-6
TGTGCCAGCAGCTCTCCCACGCGCGGCAGGAGAGAAAAACTGTTTTTT
CASSSPTRGRREKLFF
>TRBJ2-7|TRBD2|.|TRBV5-5
TGTGCCAGCAGCTTGGCGCCTAGCGGGGGGCCCGTTTACGAGCAGTACTTC
CASSLAPSGGPVYEQYF
>TRBJ1-4|.|few|TRBV12-3/TRBV12-4
TGTGCCAGCAGTCCGGGGGGAAAACTGTTTTTT
CASSPGGKLFF
>TRBJ2-5|.|.|TRBV3-1
TGTGCCAGCAGCATTGGAGAGGGGGAGACCCAGTACTTC
CASSIGEGETQYF
>TRBJ1-5|.|few|TRBV28
TGTGCCAGCGCTACAGGGTACTCGGGGTATAGCAATCAGCCCCAGCATTTT
CASATGYSGYSNQPQHF
>TRBJ2-4|TRBD2|.|TRBV9
TGTGCCAGCAGCCCCCGGCTGGGAGGGACCGACGCCAAAAACATTCAGTACTTC
CASSPRLGGTDAKNIQYF
>TRBJ1-2|.|few|TRBV27
TGTGCCAGCAGTCCCCCCATAGGGGACCCGCGGGGCTATGGCTACACCTTC
CASSPPIGDPRGYGYTF
>TRBJ2-4|.|few|TRBV20-1
TGCAGTGCTAGGTCCGGTAACATTCAGTACTTC
CSARSGNIQYF
>TRBJ2-5|.|.|TRBV4-1
TGCGCCAGCAGCCAAGGGACAGTCTATCAGCAGACCCAGTACTTC
CASSQGTVYQQTQYF
>TRBJ2-5|TRBD1|.|TRBV29-1
TGCAGCGTTGATACAGGGGGGGAGACCCAGTACTTC
CSVDTGGETQYF
>TRBJ2-3|TRBD2|few|TRBV20-1
TGCAGTGCTAGAGACGGGACTAGGATGGGCACAGATACGCAGTATTTT
CSARDGTRMGTDTQYF
>TRBJ2-7|.|.|TRBV28
TGTGCCAGCAGGTTGGGTTACGAGCAGTACTTC
CASRLGYEQYF
>TRBJ2-3|.|few|TRBV7-3
TGTGCCAGCAGCATACAGGGAAACACGCAGTATTTT
CASSIQGNTQYF